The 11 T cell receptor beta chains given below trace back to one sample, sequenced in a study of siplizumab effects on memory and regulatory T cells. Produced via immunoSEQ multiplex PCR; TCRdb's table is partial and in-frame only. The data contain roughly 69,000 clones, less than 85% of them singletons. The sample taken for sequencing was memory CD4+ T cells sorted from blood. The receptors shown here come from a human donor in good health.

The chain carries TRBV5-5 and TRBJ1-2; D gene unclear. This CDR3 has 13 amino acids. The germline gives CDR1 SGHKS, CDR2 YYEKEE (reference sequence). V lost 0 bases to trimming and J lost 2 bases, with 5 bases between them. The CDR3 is CASSLEGNYGYTF. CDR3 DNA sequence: TGTGCCAGCAGCTTGGAGGGAAACTATGGCTACACCTTC. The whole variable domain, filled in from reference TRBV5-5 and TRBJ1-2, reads DAGVTQSPTHLIKTRGQQVTLRCSPISGHKSVSWYQQVLGQGPQFIFQYYEKEERGRGNFPDRFSARQFPNYSSELNVNALLLGDSALYLCASSLEGNYGYTFGSGTRLTVV.

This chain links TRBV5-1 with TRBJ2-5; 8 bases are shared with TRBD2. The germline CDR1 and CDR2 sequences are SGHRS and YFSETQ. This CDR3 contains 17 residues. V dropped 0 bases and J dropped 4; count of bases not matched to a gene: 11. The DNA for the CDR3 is TGCGCCAGCAGCTTGGGCGGGGGGTCGATGTTGGGAGAGACCCAGTACTTC. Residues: CASSLGGGSMLGETQYF. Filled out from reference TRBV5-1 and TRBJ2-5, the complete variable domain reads KAGVTQTPRYLIKTRGQQVTLSCSPISGHRSVSWYQQTPGQGLQFLFEYFSETQRNKGNFPGRFSGRQFSNSRSEMNVSTLELGDSALYLCASSLGGGSMLGETQYFGPGTRLLVL.

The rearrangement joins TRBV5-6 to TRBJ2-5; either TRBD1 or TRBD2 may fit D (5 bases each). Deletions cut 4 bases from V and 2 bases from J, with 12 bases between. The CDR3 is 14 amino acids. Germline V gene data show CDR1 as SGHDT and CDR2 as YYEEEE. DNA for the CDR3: TGTGCCAGCAGCGTAGGGACGCTGCAAGAGACCCAGTACTTC. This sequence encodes CASSVGTLQETQYF.

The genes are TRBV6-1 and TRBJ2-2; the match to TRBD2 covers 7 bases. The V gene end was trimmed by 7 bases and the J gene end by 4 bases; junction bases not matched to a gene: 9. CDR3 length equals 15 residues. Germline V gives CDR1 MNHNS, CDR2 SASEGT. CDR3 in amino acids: CASKVLADFTGELFF. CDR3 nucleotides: TGTGCCAGCAAGGTTCTAGCGGACTTCACCGGGGAGCTGTTTTTT.

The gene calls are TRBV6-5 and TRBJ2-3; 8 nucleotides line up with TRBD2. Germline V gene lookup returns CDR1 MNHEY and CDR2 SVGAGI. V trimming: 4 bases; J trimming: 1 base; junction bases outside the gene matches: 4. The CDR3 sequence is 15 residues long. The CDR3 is CASSSPTSGTDTQYF. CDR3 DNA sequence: TGTGCCAGCAGTTCCCCGACTAGCGGCACAGATACGCAGTATTTT.

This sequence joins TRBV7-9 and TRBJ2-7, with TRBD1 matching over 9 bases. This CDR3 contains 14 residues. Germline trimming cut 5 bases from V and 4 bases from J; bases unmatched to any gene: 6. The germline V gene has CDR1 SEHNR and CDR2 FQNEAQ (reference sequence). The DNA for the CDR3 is TGTGCCAGCAGCGATATGGACAGGGGTTACGAGCAGTACTTC. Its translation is CASSDMDRGYEQYF.

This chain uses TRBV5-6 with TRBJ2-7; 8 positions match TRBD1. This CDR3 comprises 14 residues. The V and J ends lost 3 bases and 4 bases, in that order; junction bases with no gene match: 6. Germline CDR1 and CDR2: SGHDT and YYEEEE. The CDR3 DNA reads TGTGCCAGCAGCTATCGGACAGGGATGTACGAGCAGTACTTC. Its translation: CASSYRTGMYEQYF. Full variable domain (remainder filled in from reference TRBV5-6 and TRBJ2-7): DAGVTQSPTHLIKTRGQQVTLRCSPKSGHDTVSWYQQALGQGPQFIFQYYEEEERQRGNFPDRFSGHQFPNYSSELNVNALLLGDSALYLCASSYRTGMYEQYFGPGTRLTVT.

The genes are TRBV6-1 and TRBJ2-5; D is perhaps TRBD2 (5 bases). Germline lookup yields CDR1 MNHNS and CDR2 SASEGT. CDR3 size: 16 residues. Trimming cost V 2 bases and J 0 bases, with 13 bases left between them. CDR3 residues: CASSETEDSYQETQYF. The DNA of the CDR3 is TGTGCCAGCAGTGAAACGGAGGACTCGTACCAAGAGACCCAGTACTTC.

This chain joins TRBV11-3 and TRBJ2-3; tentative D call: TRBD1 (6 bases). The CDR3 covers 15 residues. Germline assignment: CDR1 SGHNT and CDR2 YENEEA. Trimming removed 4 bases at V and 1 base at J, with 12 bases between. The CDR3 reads CASSSSDSGTDTQYF. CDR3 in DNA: TGTGCCAGCAGCTCATCGGACAGTGGCACAGATACGCAGTATTTT.

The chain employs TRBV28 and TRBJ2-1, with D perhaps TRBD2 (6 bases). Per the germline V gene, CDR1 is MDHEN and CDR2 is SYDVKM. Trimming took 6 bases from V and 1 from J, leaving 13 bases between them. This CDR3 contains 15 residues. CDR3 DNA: TGTGCCAGCAGGATACCGGGACTTTCCTACAATGAGCAGTTCTTC. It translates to CASRIPGLSYNEQFF.

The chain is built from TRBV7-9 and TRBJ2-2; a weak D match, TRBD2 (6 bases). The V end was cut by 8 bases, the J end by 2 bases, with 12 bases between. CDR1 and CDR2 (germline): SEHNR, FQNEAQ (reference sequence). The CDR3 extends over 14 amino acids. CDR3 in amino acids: CASPQEGNTGELFF. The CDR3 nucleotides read TGTGCCAGCCCCCAGGAGGGTAACACCGGGGAGCTGTTTTTT.